The 18 T cell receptor beta chains below were found in one sample sequenced in a study of blood T cell repertoires in COVID-19. Here immunoSEQ multiplex PCR was the method, and the copy in TCRdb shows in-frame clones only, minus some. Of over 130,000 clones listed, around 87% are singletons. The source material was peripheral blood. The receptors here all came from a woman aged 55-70 years with active or convalescent COVID-19.

The rearrangement uses TRBV5-1 and TRBJ2-1; 7 bases agree with TRBD1. Per germline, CDR1 SGHRS and CDR2 YFSETQ. Unmatched junction bases numbered 6, after V lost 4 bases and J lost 8 bases. The CDR3 spans 13 residues. CDR3 protein: CASSVGQSDEQFF. In nucleotides, the CDR3 is TGCGCCAGCAGCGTGGGACAGAGCGATGAGCAGTTCTTC.

The rearrangement links TRBV21-1 to TRBJ1-6; the table calls TRBD1, which could not be checked here. TRBV21-1 represents a pseudogene. The CDR3 is made up of 19 amino acids. CDR3 bases: TGTGCCAGCAGCAAAATAGGACAGCCATCCTTTGCCTATAATTCACCCCTCCACTTT. It translates to CASSKIGQPSFAYNSPLHF.

The rearrangement links TRBV12-5 to TRBJ2-1, with D possibly being TRBD1 (5 bases). The V and J ends lost 3 bases and 4 bases respectively, with 16 bases between them. Germline CDR1 reads LGHNT; CDR2 reads FRNRAP. The CDR3 contains 16 residues. The CDR3, as DNA: TGTGCTAGTGGTTTTGCAGGGTCCAACTTATACAATGAGCAGTTCTTC. Protein product: CASGFAGSNLYNEQFF.

V gene TRBV3-1 (or the pseudogene TRBV3-2) combines with J gene TRBJ2-2; D is unclear. The V gene's germline CDR1 is LGHDT and CDR2 YNNKEL (reference sequence). Between the trimmed V and J ends, which lost 1 base and 4 bases, there was a span of 10 bases. This CDR3 comprises 15 residues. This CDR3 reads CASSQVGWSTGELFF. The DNA of the CDR3 is TGTGCCAGCAGCCAAGTCGGATGGAGCACCGGGGAGCTGTTTTTT.

This clone was counted a single time. The gene calls are TRBV18 and TRBJ2-7, with D perhaps matching TRBD1 (6 bases). V was clipped by 2 bases and J by 4 bases, with 12 bases between them. Germline assignment: CDR1 KGHSH and CDR2 LQKENI. CDR3 length: 14 residues. CDR3 sequence (DNA): TGTGCCAGCTCACCAGGGCAGGGGAAATACGAGCAGTACTTC. Its protein is CASSPGQGKYEQYF.

The rearrangement joins TRBV2 to TRBJ2-1, with unresolved D. V was pared by 6 bases and J by 4 bases, with 7 bases between. This CDR3 spans 12 amino acids. From germline, CDR1 is SNHLY and CDR2 FYNNEI. CDR3 loop: CASRVEYNEQFF. CDR3 bases: TGTGCCAGCAGGGTGGAGTACAATGAGCAGTTCTTC. The full variable domain, rest sourced from reference TRBV2 and TRBJ2-1, is EPEVTQTPSHQVTQMGQEVILRCVPISNHLYFYWYRQILGQKVEFLVSFYNNEISEKSEIFDDQFSVERPDGSNFTLKIRSTKLEDSAMYFCASRVEYNEQFFGPGTRLTVL.

About this clone: A read error may produce the germline difference seen at one junction end. The chain uses TRBV20-1 and TRBJ1-2; the D is unclear. The CDR3 length is 11 residues. Germline CDR1 and CDR2: DFQATT and SNEGSKA (reference sequence). The CDR3 reads CSAGDPVGYTF. Here the CDR3 DNA reads TGCAGTGCTGGAGACCCCGTCGGCTACACCTTC.

The V gene is TRBV5-4, the J gene TRBJ2-5, with TRBD1 matching over 9 bases. The V gene end was trimmed by 4 bases and the J gene end by 1 base; junction bases not matched to a gene: 5. The CDR3 contains 15 residues. Looked up from germline, CDR1 is SGHNT and CDR2 is YYREEE (reference sequence). The CDR3 sequence is CASSKGQGGQETQYF. Here the CDR3 DNA reads TGTGCCAGCAGCAAGGGACAGGGTGGCCAAGAGACCCAGTACTTC.

The genes are TRBV12-3 or TRBV12-4 and TRBJ1-3, with 7 bases fitting TRBD1. Trimming at V came to 5 bases and at J to 6 bases, leaving 4 bases not matched to a gene. The CDR3 runs to 13 residues. CDR3 region: CASSTGVENTIYF. In DNA form, the CDR3 reads TGTGCCAGCAGTACAGGGGTGGAAAACACCATATATTTT.

The chain recombines TRBV18 with TRBJ2-5, with 8 bases aligning to TRBD1. Germline-derived CDR1 and CDR2 are KGHSH and LQKENI. After removal of 4 bases from V and 1 base from J, the junction contained 5 bases not matched to a gene. The CDR3 is 15 residues long. The CDR3 DNA reads as TGTGCCAGCTCACTAACGACAGGGGTCCAAGAGACCCAGTACTTC. Its translation is CASSLTTGVQETQYF.

This chain uses TRBV3-1 (or the pseudogene TRBV3-2) with TRBJ2-5; 7 positions agree with TRBD2. This CDR3 comprises 14 residues. Trimming took 4 bases from V and 0 from J; bases not matched to a gene: 2. CDR1 is LGHDT and CDR2 is YNNKEL in the germline V gene (reference sequence). CDR3 residues: CASSPSGDQETQYF. DNA of the CDR3: TGTGCCAGCAGCCCAAGCGGGGACCAAGAGACCCAGTACTTC.

The CDR3 here is CASSAGVEQYF. The DNA of the CDR3 is TGTGCCAGCAGTGCAGGGGTCGAGCAGTACTTC. V gene TRBV2 combines with J gene TRBJ2-7, with D possibly matching TRBD1 (6 bases). This CDR3 is built from 11 residues. V dropped 4 bases and J dropped 6 bases, with 7 bases sitting between them. CDR1 is SNHLY, CDR2 FYNNEI, per germline.

The V gene is TRBV30, the J gene TRBJ1-1, with a possible D match to TRBD1 (6 bases). Trimming cost V 1 base and J 0 bases, with 9 bases left between them. CDR1 and CDR2 (germline): GTSNPN, SVGIG (reference sequence). The CDR3 runs to 14 residues. The CDR3 DNA follows: TGTGCCTGGAGTGGGACAGCCCTGAACACTGAAGCTTTCTTT. Encoded protein: CAWSGTALNTEAFF.

The chain links TRBV5-6 to TRBJ1-3; 7 bases are a match to TRBD1. Losses at the gene ends were 2 bases for V and 0 bases for J; bases not matched to a gene: 2. The germline V gene encodes CDR1 SGHDT and CDR2 YYEEEE. This CDR3 is built from 15 residues. Here the CDR3 reads CASSFRDSSGNTIYF. CDR3 DNA: TGTGCCAGCAGCTTCCGGGACAGCTCTGGAAACACCATATATTTT.

The rearrangement links TRBV19 to TRBJ1-1; TRBD1 matches 8 bases. The germline CDR1 and CDR2 sequences are LNHDA and SQIVND (reference sequence). V shed 5 bases and J 4 bases; nucleotides not matched to a gene: 6. The CDR3 is made up of 14 amino acids. The CDR3 protein is CASSPTGGVTEAFF. CDR3 coding DNA: TGTGCCAGTAGTCCAACAGGGGGGGTCACTGAAGCTTTCTTT.

Note on this clone: The same CDR3 is also encoded by other DNA sequences in this sample. V gene TRBV7-2 combines with J gene TRBJ1-2, with D possibly matching TRBD1 (5 bases). V lost 3 bases, J lost 2 bases, and 7 bases lay in between. This CDR3 has 13 amino acids. Per germline, CDR1 SGHTA and CDR2 FQGNSA. The CDR3 loop is CASSLGGNYGYTF. CDR3 DNA sequence: TGTGCCAGCAGCTTGGGGGGAAACTATGGCTACACCTTC.

Only one count was recorded for this clone. Within the sample, other DNA sequences also encode this same CDR3. This rearrangement joins TRBV5-1 to TRBJ2-3, with D tentatively TRBD1 (7 bases). Germline V gene sequence: CDR1 SGHRS, CDR2 YFSETQ. V was cut by 2 bases and J by 2 bases, with 12 bases left in between. The CDR3 extends over 15 amino acids. The DNA of the CDR3 is TGCGCCAGCAGCTTCCAGGGGGGAGTCACAGATACGCAGTATTTT. Protein sequence: CASSFQGGVTDTQYF.

The J gene is TRBJ2-2, the V gene TRBV5-1; TRBD1 might be the D (5 bases). The CDR3 sequence is 13 residues long. Trimming left V 4 bases short and J 7 bases short, with 11 bases between. From germline, CDR1 is SGHRS and CDR2 YFSETQ. The CDR3 spells CASSVRGIGELFF. DNA for the CDR3: TGCGCCAGCAGCGTAAGGGGAATCGGGGAGCTGTTTTTT.